This T cell receptor beta chain was profiled in a study of T cell responses to AZD1222 COVID-19 vaccine (dated by TCRdb to about 2021). With respect to the entire study: TCR sequencing covered 230 to 250 trial participants: around 210 given two doses of AZD1222 and 26 given two doses of MenACWY control vaccine. Trial participants were enrolled by age into subgroups of 18-55, 56-69 and 70-plus years, and around 150, 28 and 57 TCR-sequenced participants, respectively, were included in these subgroups.

V drops 4 bases and J drops 5 bases, leaving 14 bases in between. The CDR3, cysteine through phenylalanine, is 14 amino acids long. Just CDR3 DNA is preserved here, 42 bases in frame from base 1. In the germline V gene, CDR1 corresponds to SGDLS and CDR2 to YYNGEE. The CDR3 regions of human TCRbeta chains were subjected to immunosequencing. Per the authors' processing: TCRs in the repertoires were compared against a reference library of SARS-CoV-2-specific TCRs that had been generated with the MIRA antigen-specificity platform. Breadth was defined as the fraction of unique TCRs that were SARS-CoV-2-associated, and depth was defined as the fraction of total T cells that were SARS-CoV-2-associated. Using the MIRA data, every spike-specific TCR was mapped to the spike region that the TCR reacted to and assigned to either a CD4 or a CD8 class. Log10-transformed breadth and depth values were compared by one-way ANOVA with Sidak's multiple comparisons tests. TCRdb took over this immuneACCESS table, retaining in-frame rearrangements with V and J assigned. Such tables are incomplete; in checked studies, under half of the missing clones stem from an unresolved V gene, and the remainder is unexplained. The V and J calls and clone size come from that table; D and trimming were worked out from the DNA. The sample table lists more than 150,000 clones, approximately 94% of them with a count of one. The ten most abundant clones make up around 1.6% of the sample.

This specimen's time point label, per the study, means: about 28 days (+/-7) after the second vaccine dose. AZD1222 recipients with second doses at about 4 weeks or about 12 weeks were pooled, because spike-specific TCR depth and breadth did not differ between schedules. Vaccinee samples were obtained from the UK trials COV001 and COV002, which included a single-blind randomized controlled phase 2/3 trial of AZD1222 (ChAdOx1 nCoV-19) in healthy adults. For TCRbeta chain sequencing, PBMC samples were collected from trial participants at day 0 and at day 28 after the second dose. The investigation overall reported the following: After two AZD1222 doses, both the breadth and the depth of spike-specific TCRs were significantly higher than at day 0 and than in MenACWY recipients. Most participants were white British and females outnumbered males, and the authors suggested that clonal diversity may have been underestimated. Because no day 14 peak-response samples were available, the repertoires could be characterized only after the peak T cell response. The whole spike protein was spanned by vaccine-associated CD4 TCRs, and dominant responses were seen in regions 160-218 and 743-854. The 56-69-year group was small, and its depth increase did not reach significance, likely because of low power. Only five or six AZD1222 recipients were SARS-CoV-2 seropositive at baseline, limiting conclusions about previously exposed vaccinees. Reportedly, close to half of the unique spike-specific TCRs recognized epitopes lying outside the regions that are mutated in the B.1.351 and B.1.1.7 variants.

On this clone: Its antigen is still unknown. No qualities accompany the bases; no much larger clone lies one base away.

The TCR comes from an adult who received the AZD1222 COVID-19 vaccine. Here the sequenced sample was peripheral blood, taken 28 days after the second AZD1222 dose. The chain joins TRBV9 to TRBJ2-3; TRBD1 is possibly the D segment (6 matching bases). The CDR3 protein sequence reads: CASSLTGTKDTQYF. The nucleotide sequence reads as follows: TGTGCCAGCAGCTTGACCGGGACAAAAGATACGCAGTATTTT.